This T cell receptor beta chain was profiled in a study of sequential checkpoint blockade in melanoma. Study details: Patients were randomized 1:1 to nivolumab-then-ipilimumab or ipilimumab-then-nivolumab first-line. Each arm's sequence ended with maintenance nivolumab.

Treatment indicated: randomized to nivolumab then ipilimumab (arm A) or the reverse (arm B). DNA-damaging chemotherapy had not been given to any patient beforehand. Sorted cells were live CD3+CD8+, lacking CD19 and CD56, from PBMCs. This table comes from immunoSEQ multiplex PCR, and its TCRdb copy is limited to in-frame clones, with some not included. The table shows 13,000 or so clones, with around 70% occurring only once. The germline V and J ends were trimmed by 5 bases and 0 bases, with 14 bases remaining between them. There are 15 residues in the CDR3. Looked up from germline, CDR1 is LNHDA and CDR2 is SQIVND (reference sequence).

The receptor comes from a human donor with melanoma. The genes are TRBV19 and TRBJ2-7; a possible D gene is TRBD2 (6 bases). Sequences were derived from CD8+ T cells sorted from blood (inferred from file names), sampled from a patient given nivolumab and ipilimumab in sequence. The DNA of the CDR3 is TGTGCCAGTAGTCCCGGGACTTGGAGCTCCTACGAGCAGTACTTC. Residues: CASSPGTWSSYEQYF.